This T cell receptor (beta chain) was documented in a study of blood T cell repertoires in COVID-19. The ends were cut back, 4 bases at V and 7 bases at J, with 11 bases in the middle. The CDR3 totals 14 residues. Germline CDR1 and CDR2: SEHNR and FQNEAQ (reference sequence). Enrollees, about 18 to 89 years old, lived in about two dozen US areas. TCRdb's copy holds only in-frame clones and misses some; the assay was immunoSEQ multiplex PCR. The sample shows approximately 240,000 clones, 87% of them seen only once. The chain employs TRBV7-9 and TRBJ1-6; D unresolved. The specimen was PBMCs or T cells enriched from blood (not recorded which). This clonotype originated in a woman in her 30s with acute COVID-19. CDR3 region: CASSYSEFNSPLHF. The CDR3 DNA reads as TGTGCCAGCAGCTATTCTGAGTTCAATTCACCCCTCCACTTT.